A single sample is the source of the 13 T cell receptor beta chains below, sequenced in a study of cytomegalovirus exposure and HLA in healthy donors. PCR employed 60 Vbeta and 13 Jbeta primers. Sequenced by immunoSEQ multiplex PCR; TCRdb stores in-frame clones only, minus some. Of about 170,000 clones listed, approximately 70% were seen once; the top ten hold 2.5%. The source material was PBMCs. The source of these receptors is a human donor in good health.

The sample holds one count of this clone. The rearrangement uses TRBV10-3 and TRBJ2-7; D might be TRBD1 (6 bases). This CDR3 comprises 14 residues. Germline lookup yields CDR1 ENHRY and CDR2 SYGVKD. Trimming pared 4 bases from V and 2 bases from J, leaving 12 bases between. The CDR3 sequence is CAISGGQGTYEQYF. In DNA, the CDR3 is TGTGCCATCAGTGGGGGTCAGGGGACCTACGAGCAGTACTTC.

This clone was seen only once. The chain links TRBV29-1 to TRBJ2-2; TRBD2 aligns across 9 bases. This CDR3 comprises 16 residues. In germline, CDR1 is SQVTM, CDR2 ANQGSEA. After removal of 5 bases from V and 4 bases from J, the junction contained 11 bases not matched to a gene. The CDR3 DNA follows: TGCAGCGTTCCCGGGGGCGGGGGGGCTGGCACCGGGGAGCTGTTTTTT. Protein product: CSVPGGGGAGTGELFF.

The CDR3 loop is CASSLGTGENIQYF. The CDR3 DNA follows: TGTGCCAGTAGTTTAGGGACAGGGGAAAACATTCAGTACTTC. The rearrangement joins TRBV19 to TRBJ2-4; 10 nucleotides agree with TRBD1. This CDR3 is 14 amino acids long. V was pared by 5 bases and J by 5 bases, with 3 bases of the junction left unmatched. CDR1 LNHDA and CDR2 SQIVND come from the germline V gene (reference sequence).

V and J are TRBV27 and TRBJ2-1, with 7 positions matching TRBD1. The V gene's germline CDR1 is MNHEY and CDR2 SMNVEV (reference sequence). This CDR3 has 14 amino acids. The ends lost 6 bases at V and 2 bases at J; junction bases unmatched: 4. CDR3 nucleotides: TGTGCCAGCAGCACAGGGGCCACCTACAATGAGCAGTTCTTC. It yields the protein CASSTGATYNEQFF.

V gene TRBV29-1 combines with J gene TRBJ2-5, with a tentative D call TRBD2 (5 bases). Germline values: CDR1 SQVTM, CDR2 ANQGSEA. Trimming cost V 2 bases and J 7 bases, with 11 bases left between them. This CDR3 has 12 amino acids. The CDR3 is CSVESLEGTQYF. Here the CDR3 DNA reads TGCAGCGTTGAATCCCTAGAGGGGACCCAGTACTTC.

The chain uses TRBV9 and TRBJ1-2, with 8 bases fitting TRBD1. This CDR3 region has 14 residues. The germline V gene encodes CDR1 SGDLS and CDR2 YYNGEE. J was trimmed by 14 bases and V by 0 bases; bases with no gene match: 12. As DNA, the CDR3 is TGTGCCAGCAGCGTAGCGCTCTTGGACAGGGAAAAAACCTTC. Protein product: CASSVALLDREKTF.

The rearrangement joins TRBV19 to TRBJ1-2; the D gene is possibly TRBD1 (5 bases). The CDR3 runs 16 residues. Between the trimmed V and J ends, which lost 6 bases and 4 bases, there was a span of 21 bases. The germline gives CDR1 LNHDA, CDR2 SQIVND (reference sequence). CDR3 DNA: TGTGCCAGTAGGGGGGGGGTCCTTTCGGGACCCTATGGCTACACCTTC. Protein sequence: CASRGGVLSGPYGYTF.

V and J are TRBV9 and TRBJ2-7; no definite D call. The CDR3 is made up of 14 amino acids. Germline CDR1 is SGDLS and CDR2 is YYNGEE. The V end lost 4 bases, the J end lost 9 bases, and 20 bases lay between the germline ends. CDR3 coding DNA: TGTGCCAGCAGCCCCATTGGAGAACATGGCCCGCAGTACGTC. Protein sequence: CASSPIGEHGPQYV.

The rearrangement uses TRBV5-1 and TRBJ2-2, with D possibly matching TRBD2 (5 bases). V lost 4 bases to trimming and J lost 0 bases, with 13 bases between them. Looked up from germline, CDR1 is SGHRS and CDR2 is YFSETQ. CDR3 length: 16 residues. The CDR3 bases are TGCGCCAGCAGCATAGAGGGAGACGCGAACACCGGGGAGCTGTTTTTT. This translates into CASSIEGDANTGELFF. The full variable domain, completed using reference TRBV5-1 and TRBJ2-2, is KAGVTQTPRYLIKTRGQQVTLSCSPISGHRSVSWYQQTPGQGLQFLFEYFSETQRNKGNFPGRFSGRQFSNSRSEMNVSTLELGDSALYLCASSIEGDANTGELFFGEGSRLTVL.

The V call is TRBV10-2, the J call TRBJ2-1, with 9 bases fitting TRBD2. The V and J ends lost 4 bases and 4 bases, in that order; junction bases with no gene match: 2. There are 14 residues in the CDR3. The germline V gene has CDR1 WSHSY and CDR2 SAAADI. This CDR3 is CASSVTSGYNEQFF. In DNA form, the CDR3 reads TGCGCCAGCAGTGTAACTAGCGGGTACAATGAGCAGTTCTTC.

The chain links TRBV5-1 to TRBJ2-2; 8 nucleotides line up with TRBD2. The junction had 15 bases not matched to a gene; V was cut back by 4 bases and J by 4 bases. This CDR3 has 18 residues. In germline, CDR1 is SGHRS, CDR2 YFSETQ. CDR3: CASSQSEPRGAGTGELFF. In nucleotides, the CDR3 is TGCGCCAGCAGCCAGAGTGAACCGCGGGGGGCCGGCACCGGGGAGCTGTTTTTT.

V and J are TRBV11-2 and TRBJ2-7; TRBD2 matches at 10 bases. There are 18 residues in the CDR3. Germline CDR1 SGHAT, CDR2 FQNNGV. J lost 2 bases, V lost 3 bases, and 13 bases had no gene match. CDR3 DNA: TGTGCCAGCAGCTTTCCTACGGTGCCTAGCGGGGGCCCCTACGAGCAGTACTTC. Translating it yields CASSFPTVPSGGPYEQYF.

This clone occurred once. This chain uses TRBV6-1 with TRBJ2-7, with TRBD2 identical over 7 bases. The CDR3 consists of 15 residues. CDR1 is MNHNS, CDR2 SASEGT, per germline. After removal of 1 base from V and 6 bases from J, the junction contained 9 bases not matched to a gene. CDR3 sequence reads: CASSEERGAGVEQYF. CDR3 nucleotides: TGTGCCAGCAGTGAAGAGCGGGGCGCCGGAGTCGAGCAGTACTTC.